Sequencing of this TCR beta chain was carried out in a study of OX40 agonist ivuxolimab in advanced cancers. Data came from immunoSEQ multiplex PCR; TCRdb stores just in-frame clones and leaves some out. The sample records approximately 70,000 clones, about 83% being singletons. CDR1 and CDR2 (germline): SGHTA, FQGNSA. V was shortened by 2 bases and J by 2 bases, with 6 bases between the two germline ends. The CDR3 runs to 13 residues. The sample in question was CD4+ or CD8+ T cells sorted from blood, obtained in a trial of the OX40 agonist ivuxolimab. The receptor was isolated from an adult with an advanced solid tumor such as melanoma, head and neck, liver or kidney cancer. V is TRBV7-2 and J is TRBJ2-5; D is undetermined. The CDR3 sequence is CASSLKLQETQYF. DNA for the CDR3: TGTGCCAGCAGCTTAAAACTACAAGAGACCCAGTACTTC.